Below are 9 T cell receptor beta chains sequenced from a single sample in a study of shared clonotypes between healthy human individuals. This table comes from immunoSEQ multiplex PCR, and its TCRdb copy is limited to in-frame clones, with some not included. The repertoire holds under 850,000 clones, with 80% to 95% as singletons. The naive CD8 fraction comprised CD45RO-negative cells positively selected for CCR7 and excluded terminally differentiated effector memory CD45RA+ cells. The specimen sequenced was naive CD8+ T cells sorted from blood. The source is a man aged 25 to 40 in good health.

This clone was detected only once. This chain uses TRBV27 with TRBJ2-5, with unresolved D. This CDR3 is built from 15 residues. CDR1 is MNHEY, CDR2 SMNVEV, per germline (reference sequence). V dropped 7 bases and J dropped 5 bases, with 20 bases sitting between them. The CDR3 is CASKPTVGYAETQYF. Here the CDR3 DNA reads TGTGCCAGCAAGCCGACGGTGGGTTATGCGGAGACCCAGTACTTC.

V gene TRBV12-5 combines with J gene TRBJ2-1; 12 bases align to TRBD2. The V segment lost 1 base and the J segment 0 bases; nucleotides outside the gene matches: 4. CDR3 length: 18 amino acids. Germline-derived CDR1 and CDR2 are LGHNT and FRNRAP. CDR3 DNA sequence: TGTGCTAGTGGTTTGGGACTAGCGGGAGATGTCTCCTACAATGAGCAGTTCTTC. It specifies CASGLGLAGDVSYNEQFF. Combining the CDR3 with reference TRBV12-5 and TRBJ2-1 gives the whole variable domain DARVTQTPRHKVTEMGQEVTMRCQPILGHNTVFWYRQTMMQGLELLAYFRNRAPLDDSGMPKDRFSAEMPDATLATLKIQPSEPRDSAVYFCASGLGLAGDVSYNEQFFGPGTRLTVL.

This chain uses TRBV6-5 with TRBJ2-7; weak D call: TRBD2 (6 bases). This CDR3 has 14 residues. The V gene lost 1 base and the J gene lost 6 bases, with 13 bases spanning the gap. Germline CDR1 MNHEY, CDR2 SVGAGI. The chain's CDR3 is CASSYFQTSREQYF. CDR3 DNA sequence: TGTGCCAGCAGTTACTTCCAGACTAGTCGCGAGCAGTACTTC.

The rearrangement joins TRBV7-9 to TRBJ2-1, with D perhaps TRBD2 (6 bases). Germline CDR1 is SEHNR and CDR2 is FQNEAQ (reference sequence). V shed 5 bases and J shed 1 base, with 18 bases lying between them. CDR3 length equals 17 residues. The CDR3 nucleotides are TGTGCCAGCAGCCCATCCACCCTAGCGCCTTCCTACAATGAGCAGTTCTTC. It translates to CASSPSTLAPSYNEQFF.

The chain is built from TRBV7-9 and TRBJ2-7; 11 nucleotides agree with TRBD2. The CDR3 is 15 residues long. The ends lost 5 bases at V and 1 base at J; junction bases unmatched: 4. The germline CDR1 and CDR2 sequences are SEHNR and FQNEAQ (reference sequence). The CDR3 DNA sequence: TGTGCCAGCAGCCCTAGCGGGAGGAGGTCCTACGAGCAGTACTTC. This codes for CASSPSGRRSYEQYF.

As concerns this clone: The same CDR3 is also encoded by other DNA sequences in this sample. The rearrangement uses TRBV2 and TRBJ2-7, with D unresolved. The V gene lost 6 bases and the J gene lost 3 bases, with 3 bases spanning the gap. The length of the CDR3 is 10 residues. Germline V lookup: CDR1 SNHLY, CDR2 FYNNEI. This chain's CDR3 is CASSDYEQYF. The CDR3 DNA reads TGTGCCAGCAGCGACTACGAGCAGTACTTC.

The rearrangement joins TRBV7-9 to TRBJ2-5; D is unclear. Germline loops: CDR1 SEHNR, CDR2 FQNEAQ (reference sequence). CDR3 length equals 17 residues. Trimming removed 4 bases at V and 5 bases at J, with 23 bases between. CDR3 in amino acids: CASSSFSSGIPSETQYF. Written as DNA, the CDR3 is TGTGCCAGCAGCTCCTTCTCCAGTGGGATTCCAAGTGAGACCCAGTACTTC.

The genes are TRBV6-1 and TRBJ2-6; TRBD1 might be the D (6 bases). Between the trimmed V and J ends, which lost 2 bases and 2 bases, there was a span of 22 bases. CDR3 size: 20 residues. Germline V lookup: CDR1 MNHNS, CDR2 SASEGT. For the CDR3, the DNA is TGTGCCAGCAGTGAAAAAGGAAGGGTATCAGGGGTCGCTGGGGCCAACGTCCTGACTTTC. It encodes CASSEKGRVSGVAGANVLTF.

The chain carries TRBV10-1 and TRBJ1-1, with a weak D call TRBD1 (5 bases). With 4 bases removed from V and 1 base from J, the gap between germline ends came to 7 bases. Germline-derived CDR1 and CDR2 are WNHNN and SYGVQD (reference sequence). This CDR3 is 13 amino acids long. This chain's CDR3 is CASSVGENTEAFF. The CDR3 DNA reads as TGCGCCAGCAGTGTGGGGGAGAACACTGAAGCTTTCTTT.